This T cell receptor beta chain was identified during a study of blood T cells in healthy people across ages (dated by TCRdb to between 2015 and 2017). At the level of the whole study: In model experiments, roughly one uniquely barcoded TCR beta cDNA molecule per two T cells was captured by template switching. Donors of different ages were randomly distributed across sequencing lanes to avoid experimental bias. The donors were split into four age groups: young (average about 16 years), middle-aged (over 35), aged (approximately 60) and long-lived (82). Using the same blood draw, the study looked at two additional independent replicas of 1 million unique cDNA reads for two donors, one aged 18 to 30 and the other aged 80 or older. Using deep sequencing normalized with unique cDNA molecular identifiers, the study measured how TCR beta repertoire diversity changes with age.

The CDR1 and CDR2 encoded by the germline V gene are SGDLS and YYNGEE. The CDR3 has 14 amino acids, counting the end cysteine and phenylalanine. The CDR3 DNA has 42 bases and is translated from base 1. Trimming takes 0 bases from V and 6 bases from J, and the germline ends sit 10 bases apart. Results the study describes overall, beyond this receptor: Observed TCR beta diversity per million T cells fell roughly linearly with age, and a significant reduction was already apparent by age around 40. Because donor CMV infection status was unknown, age-related changes in expanded clonotypes were potentially confounded. Since profiling was done on bulk unsorted PBMCs, naive and antigen-experienced compartments could not be conclusively compared. The percentage of naive T cells measured by flow cytometry correlated strongly with observed TCR beta diversity. Compared with the aged group, more naive CD4+ T cells, fewer expanded clones and increased TCR diversity were shown by the long-lived group, suggesting age selection. Estimates of total diversity based on one million sequenced T cells were regarded as lower bounds and as underestimates.

Libraries were prepared through 5' RACE. The sequencer listed for this sample is Illumina HiSeq 2500. A second PCR of about 6 to 11 cycles was performed with a sample-barcoded 5' primer and a J-beta primer mix. A unique molecular identifier was introduced onto each TCR beta cDNA molecule by a template-switch 5' adaptor carrying 12 random nucleotides. Each sample yielded at least 2.5 million CDR3-containing paired-end reads. All of the RNA was converted into first-strand cDNA using the Mint cDNA synthesis kit, with a TRBC-specific oligonucleotide serving as the primer. Following uracil-DNA glycosylase treatment, all cDNA underwent a first 18-cycle PCR with the universal primers M1SS and BC2_uni_R. The source study handled its data this way. Each sample was normalized by randomly selecting 1 million high-quality reads, each carrying a distinct molecular identifier. Reads sharing molecular identifiers were discarded rather than binned into consensus sequences. MiTCR, with a Q25 quality threshold and the strictest error-elimination algorithm, was used for CDR3 identification, clonotype clustering and error correction. A nonparametric unseen species model using Euler transformation provided a lower-bound estimate of total TCR beta diversity. TCRdb reprocessing: public reads trimmed at Q25 with fastp, clones called with MiXCR, in-frame beta chains kept. Identical CDR3 proteins give one entry, which carries the most common genes and DNA. The V and J calls here are based on TCRdb, not the publication. The sample yields under 2,000,000 distinct CDR3 sequences; about 49% were counted once. The top ten hold more than 2% of the sample.

Donors were 39 systemically healthy Caucasian individuals from Russia aged roughly 6 to 100 years. Each donor gave approximately 9.4 milliliters of peripheral blood, drawn into EDTA-treated Vacutainer tubes. PBMCs were isolated by Ficoll-Paque density-gradient centrifugation, with at least 7 million obtained per sample. Trizol reagent was used to extract total RNA from the PBMCs, yielding at least 5 micrograms per sample. For every donor, an aliquot of PBMCs went through flow cytometry to measure the percentages of naive CD45RAhigh/CD27high T cells. As to this clonotype: Its target antigen remains unknown. Qualities for individual bases were not recorded, and no much larger clone is one base off.

Specimen: blood. This sequence originates from a woman aged 35 to 49 in good health. The chain joins TRBV9 to TRBJ2-1; the D gene lacks a confident call. The CDR3: CASSVVPVANEQFF. The nucleotide sequence is given as TGTGCCAGCAGCGTAGTCCCGGTGGCCAATGAGCAGTTCTTC. Reference TRBV9 and TRBJ2-1 proteins supply the regions before and after the CDR3; the full variable domain is: DSGVTQTPKHLITATGQRVTLRCSPRSGDLSVYWYQQSLDQGLQFLIQYYNGEERAKGNILERFSAQQFPDLHSELNLSSLELGDSALYFCASSVVPVANEQFFGPGTRLTVL.